The 8 T cell receptor beta chains presented below share a single source sample, sequenced in a study of sequential checkpoint blockade in melanoma (dated by TCRdb to between 2018 and 2021). Library generation was performed with the immunoSEQ multiplex PCR assay. TCRdb holds this immuneACCESS table with in-frame rearrangements only. Some clones are missing; in checked studies, unresolved V genes explain under half, and the rest has no known cause. In all, the sample holds some 22,000 clones, and approximately 81% of those were seen once. The ten largest clones add up to 10% of the sample. Taken with the paper, the label for treatment or condition translates to: randomized to nivolumab then ipilimumab (arm A) or the reverse (arm B). Sequencing used CD8+ T cells sorted from blood (inferred from file names), obtained from a patient given nivolumab and ipilimumab in sequence. The receptors were gathered from a human donor with melanoma.

This clone was counted a few times. The chain has TRBV2 and TRBJ1-1, with 10 bases fitting TRBD1. Looked up from germline, CDR1 is SNHLY and CDR2 is FYNNEI. The J segment lost 4 bases and the V segment lost 6 bases, leaving 8 bases of the junction unmatched. This CDR3 is built from 15 residues. The CDR3 sequence is CASRPPRDRGTEAFF. As DNA, the CDR3 is TGTGCCAGCAGACCCCCCCGGGACAGGGGCACTGAAGCTTTCTTT.

The gene calls are TRBV28 and TRBJ1-4; 7 positions match TRBD1. CDR1 is MDHEN and CDR2 is SYDVKM in the germline V gene. V was pared by 5 bases and J by 6 bases, with 6 bases of the junction left unmatched. This CDR3 contains 14 residues. Written as DNA, the CDR3 is TGTGCCAGCAGTCTTACAGGGGAGGATGAAAAACTGTTTTTT. It codes for CASSLTGEDEKLFF. Together with reference TRBV28 and TRBJ1-4, the CDR3 gives the full variable domain: DVKVTQSSRYLVKRTGEKVFLECVQDMDHENMFWYRQDPGLGLRLIYFSYDVKMKEKGDIPEGYSVSREKKERFSLILESASTNQTSMYLCASSLTGEDEKLFFGSGTQLSVL.

This clone was seen a handful of times. V usage is TRBV4-2 and J usage is TRBJ1-2; D is undetermined. This CDR3 has 15 residues. Germline V gene lookup returns CDR1 LGHNA and CDR2 YNFKEQ. V shed 0 bases and J shed 5 bases, with 13 bases lying between them. This CDR3 reads CASSQDLAPGYGYTF. CDR3 nucleotide sequence: TGTGCCAGCAGCCAAGATTTAGCCCCGGGGTATGGCTACACCTTC.

The V call is TRBV5-6, the J call TRBJ2-1; TRBD2 agrees at 12 bases. From germline, CDR1 is SGHDT and CDR2 YYEEEE. V trimming: 3 bases; J trimming: 5 bases; junction bases outside the gene matches: 12. The CDR3 runs to 18 residues. The CDR3 here is CASSSWSLAGGPHNEQFF. The DNA for the CDR3 is TGTGCCAGCAGCTCGTGGAGCCTAGCGGGAGGGCCCCACAATGAGCAGTTCTTC.

The chain employs TRBV25-1 and TRBJ2-5, with 8 bases lining up with TRBD2. The germline V gene has CDR1 MGHDK and CDR2 SYGVNS. V trimming: 5 bases; J trimming: 1 base; junction bases outside the gene matches: 9. This CDR3 is built from 16 residues. The CDR3 sequence is CASSRGGLWGQETQYF. Here the CDR3 DNA reads TGTGCCAGCAGTCGGGGGGGCCTTTGGGGCCAAGAGACCCAGTACTTC.

The genes are TRBV10-1 and TRBJ2-4; TRBD2 matches 9 bases. The CDR3 totals 15 residues. Looked up from germline, CDR1 is WNHNN and CDR2 is SYGVQD (reference sequence). The junction had 4 bases not matched to a gene; V was cut back by 0 bases and J by 7 bases. CDR3 loop: CASSESSGRRNIQYF. The CDR3 bases are TGCGCCAGCAGTGAGTCCAGCGGGAGGAGGAACATTCAGTACTTC.

This clone was observed a single time. The chain links TRBV7-2 to TRBJ1-1; D unresolved. Germline V gene lookup returns CDR1 SGHTA and CDR2 FQGNSA. V lost 1 base to trimming and J lost 4 bases, with 7 bases between them. The CDR3 covers 13 residues. CDR3 sequence (DNA): TGTGCCAGCAGCTTAGGGTCTATCACTGAAGCTTTCTTT. Its translation is CASSLGSITEAFF.

This chain links TRBV5-5 with TRBJ1-5; the match to TRBD1 covers 9 bases. This CDR3 contains 15 residues. V lost 3 bases, J lost 1 base, and 2 bases stayed unmatched. CDR1 and CDR2 from the germline V gene are SGHKS and YYEKEE (reference sequence). CDR3 sequence reads: CASSSQGASNQPQHF. The CDR3 nucleotides read TGTGCCAGCAGCTCACAGGGGGCCAGCAATCAGCCCCAGCATTTT. Complete variable domain (other parts from reference TRBV5-5 and TRBJ1-5): DAGVTQSPTHLIKTRGQQVTLRCSPISGHKSVSWYQQVLGQGPQFIFQYYEKEERGRGNFPDRFSARQFPNYSSELNVNALLLGDSALYLCASSSQGASNQPQHFGDGTRLSIL.